This entry lists 23 T cell receptor beta chains sequenced from one sample in a study of cytomegalovirus exposure and HLA in healthy donors (dated by TCRdb to 2015 to 2018). Libraries were constructed by the immunoSEQ multiplex PCR assay. For the multiplex PCR, a mixture combining 60 forward primers for TCR Vbeta segments and 13 reverse primers for TCR Jbeta segments was used. Entries here come from immuneACCESS through TCRdb and include only in-frame sequences with V and J called. Some clones fail to appear in such tables; in the studies checked, an unresolved V gene covers under half of the shortfall, and the cause of the remainder is unknown. Across this sample there are 70,000 to 95,000 clones, with around four fifths seen only once. Around 6% of the sample goes to the ten largest clones. The material sequenced was PBMCs. Source of these receptors: a woman under 30 in good health and CMV-seropositive.

CDR3 nucleotides: TGTGCCAGCAGCTTGGGGGCGGGGGGGCCGAAAGAGACCCAGTACTTC. It yields the protein CASSLGAGGPKETQYF. The V gene is TRBV5-6, the J gene TRBJ2-5; 9 nucleotides match TRBD2. Germline V gene sequence: CDR1 SGHDT, CDR2 YYEEEE. The CDR3 has 16 amino acids. Germline trimming cut 0 bases from V and 3 bases from J; bases unmatched to any gene: 6.

The J gene is TRBJ2-7, the V gene TRBV7-2, with 10 bases that match TRBD2. The V gene end was trimmed by 4 bases and the J gene end by 4 bases; junction bases not matched to a gene: 4. This CDR3 region has 14 residues. Germline V lookup: CDR1 SGHTA, CDR2 FQGNSA. CDR3 nucleotides: TGTGCCAGCAGCTCAGCGGGGGGGACTTACGAGCAGTACTTC. This translates into CASSSAGGTYEQYF. Combining the CDR3 with reference TRBV7-2 and TRBJ2-7 gives the whole variable domain GAGVSQSPSNKVTEKGKDVELRCDPISGHTALYWYRQSLGQGLEFLIYFQGNSAPDKSGLPSDRFSAERTGGSVSTLTIQRTQQEDSAVYLCASSSAGGTYEQYFGPGTRLTVT.

The CDR3 DNA reads as TGCGCCAGCAGCCAGGACAGATTTACAACTCCCTACGAGCAGTACTTC. Its protein is CASSQDRFTTPYEQYF. This rearrangement joins TRBV4-1 to TRBJ2-7; possible D gene TRBD1, 6 bases. The germline V gene encodes CDR1 MGHRA and CDR2 YSYEKL. The CDR3 spans 16 residues. V shed 3 bases and J shed 2 bases, with 17 bases lying between them.

The chain combines TRBV5-4 with TRBJ1-2; D is perhaps TRBD1 (5 bases). V was cut by 4 bases and J by 3 bases, with 10 bases left in between. CDR3 length: 13 amino acids. Looked up from germline, CDR1 is SGHNT and CDR2 is YYREEE (reference sequence). This CDR3 reads CASSGWGHYGYTF. The CDR3 DNA reads as TGTGCCAGCAGCGGGTGGGGCCACTATGGCTACACCTTC.

This chain uses TRBV27 with TRBJ2-5; TRBD1 matches at 8 bases. J lost 4 bases, V lost 3 bases, and 7 bases had no gene match. Germline lookup yields CDR1 MNHEY and CDR2 SMNVEV (reference sequence). The CDR3 is 15 amino acids. DNA of the CDR3: TGTGCCAGCAGTTTTTTCGCAGGGGGCGGAGAGACCCAGTACTTC. This codes for CASSFFAGGGETQYF.

V and J are TRBV2 and TRBJ2-7; perhaps TRBD1 as D (5 bases). This CDR3 spans 11 amino acids. Trimming took 7 bases from V and 5 from J, leaving 9 bases between them. Germline-derived CDR1 and CDR2 are SNHLY and FYNNEI. CDR3 sequence reads: CASTGLNEQYF. Here the CDR3 DNA reads TGTGCCAGCACAGGGTTGAACGAGCAGTACTTC.

V usage is TRBV5-4 and J usage is TRBJ2-7, with D hard to call. V was cut by 2 bases and J by 4 bases, with 4 bases left in between. This CDR3 has 11 amino acids. Germline lookup yields CDR1 SGHNT and CDR2 YYREEE (reference sequence). The CDR3 DNA follows: TGTGCCAGCAGCTTTAAATACGAGCAGTACTTC. Translation: CASSFKYEQYF.

CDR3 residues: CASSSPSDTIYF. The CDR3 DNA reads as TGTGCCAGCAGTTCCCCCAGCGACACCATATATTTT. This chain uses TRBV6-5 with TRBJ1-3; no firm D call. V was clipped by 4 bases and J by 8 bases, with 9 bases between them. The V gene's germline CDR1 is MNHEY and CDR2 SVGAGI. This CDR3 has 12 amino acids.

Ten or more counts support this clone. The chain joins TRBV28 to TRBJ2-1, with D uncertain. Germline V lookup: CDR1 MDHEN, CDR2 SYDVKM. This CDR3 has 11 residues. V was cut by 5 bases and J by 12 bases, with 11 bases left in between. This chain's CDR3 is CASSTTRSQFF. For the CDR3, the DNA is TGTGCCAGCAGTACGACAAGATCGCAGTTCTTC.

The V call is TRBV7-9, the J call TRBJ1-2, with 8 bases identical to TRBD1. With 3 bases clipped from V and 6 bases from J, the junction kept 3 bases outside the gene matches. CDR1 is SEHNR and CDR2 is FQNEAQ in the germline V gene (reference sequence). The CDR3 runs 13 residues. CDR3 sequence reads: CASSFGTGDGYTF. CDR3 sequence (DNA): TGTGCCAGCAGCTTTGGGACAGGCGATGGCTACACCTTC.

This rearrangement joins TRBV5-3 to TRBJ1-4; D uncertain. TRBV5-3 is an ORF; its function is uncertain. V was shortened by 2 bases and J by 5 bases, with 10 bases between the two germline ends. The CDR3 length is 14 residues. CDR3 amino acids: CARSFWARNEKLFF. The CDR3 nucleotides are TGTGCCAGAAGCTTTTGGGCAAGAAATGAAAAACTGTTTTTT.

The chain joins TRBV5-4 to TRBJ2-5; D call uncertain. The V gene lost 0 bases and the J gene lost 5 bases, with 14 bases spanning the gap. This CDR3 region has 15 residues. Germline CDR1 and CDR2: SGHNT and YYREEE (reference sequence). CDR3 amino acids: CASSLGTIVGETQYF. CDR3 bases: TGTGCCAGCAGCTTGGGCACCATCGTCGGGGAGACCCAGTACTTC.

V usage is TRBV13 and J usage is TRBJ2-7, with 10 bases matching TRBD2. The CDR3 has 16 residues. Trimming cost V 5 bases and J 5 bases; bases outside gene matches: 12. Germline CDR1 and CDR2: PRHDT and FYEKMQ (reference sequence). CDR3 sequence (DNA): TGTGCCAGCAGCCATCTTTTAGCGGGGGGTTACGACGAGCAGTACTTC. The encoded protein is CASSHLLAGGYDEQYF.

The chain joins TRBV2 to TRBJ2-1; TRBD1 agrees at 9 bases. Germline-derived CDR1 and CDR2 are SNHLY and FYNNEI. With 5 bases clipped from V and 9 bases from J, the junction kept 11 bases outside the gene matches. The CDR3 runs to 15 residues. CDR3 bases: TGTGCCAGCAGTAAAACCGGGACAGGGAGCAGTGAGCAGTTCTTC. Amino acid sequence: CASSKTGTGSSEQFF.

The chain has TRBV28 and TRBJ1-2; no definite D call. Looked up from germline, CDR1 is MDHEN and CDR2 is SYDVKM. V was cut by 2 bases and J by 6 bases, with 10 bases left in between. The CDR3 runs to 13 residues. The CDR3 nucleotides read TGTGCCAGCAGTTTACCAGGTTGGGATGGCTACACCTTC. Protein product: CASSLPGWDGYTF.

This chain uses TRBV5-1 with TRBJ2-6; D gene ambiguous. There are 15 residues in the CDR3. V was cut by 0 bases and J by 0 bases, with 4 bases left in between. CDR1 and CDR2 from the germline V gene are SGHRS and YFSETQ. CDR3 sequence reads: CASSLDSSGANVLTF. Written as DNA, the CDR3 is TGCGCCAGCAGCTTGGACAGCTCTGGGGCCAACGTCCTGACTTTC.

The chain combines TRBV27 with TRBJ1-5; D unresolved. There are 17 residues in the CDR3. Deletions cut 7 bases from V and 5 bases from J, with 24 bases between. Germline values: CDR1 MNHEY, CDR2 SMNVEV (reference sequence). In nucleotides, the CDR3 is TGTGCCAGCAAAAGCCTATCTTCGGGGTACGGGGATCAGCCCCAGCATTTT. It is translated as CASKSLSSGYGDQPQHF.

The genes are TRBV9 and TRBJ2-3; D call uncertain. The CDR3 extends over 13 amino acids. V was pared by 0 bases and J by 4 bases, with 6 bases between. CDR1 SGDLS and CDR2 YYNGEE come from the germline V gene. In DNA, the CDR3 is TGTGCCAGCAGCGTAGAGCCTGCAGATACGCAGTATTTT. Translated, it gives CASSVEPADTQYF.

This chain uses TRBV5-1 with TRBJ2-7, with D perhaps matching TRBD1 (5 bases). Germline loops: CDR1 SGHRS, CDR2 YFSETQ. The CDR3 extends over 12 amino acids. V was shortened by 4 bases and J by 7 bases, with 12 bases between the two germline ends. The CDR3 DNA sequence: TGCGCCAGCAGCCACTCAGGGAAAGAGCAGTACTTC. This codes for CASSHSGKEQYF.

The CDR3 coding sequence is TGCGCCAGCAGCCCCCAGACAGGACAGGCCTACGAGCAGTACTTC. Its protein is CASSPQTGQAYEQYF. This rearrangement joins TRBV4-1 to TRBJ2-7, with 7 bases matching TRBD1. V lost 4 bases to trimming and J lost 2 bases; unmatched junction nucleotides: 8. The CDR3 totals 15 residues. Germline CDR1 reads MGHRA; CDR2 reads YSYEKL.

The chain is built from TRBV6-5 and TRBJ2-1; a weak D match, TRBD1 (5 bases). CDR1 and CDR2 from the germline V gene are MNHEY and SVGAGI. V was cut by 2 bases and J by 0 bases, with 8 bases left in between. The CDR3 sequence is 15 residues long. CDR3 in DNA: TGTGCCAGCAGTTACAGGGGAAACTCCTACAATGAGCAGTTCTTC. Protein: CASSYRGNSYNEQFF.

This chain links TRBV7-9 with TRBJ1-3, with D hard to call. The CDR3 consists of 15 residues. Germline V CDR1 and CDR2: SEHNR, FQNEAQ (reference sequence). V lost 1 base and J lost 2, with 9 bases in between. This CDR3 reads CASSLVGLTGNTIYF. The CDR3 DNA sequence: TGTGCCAGCAGCTTAGTGGGCCTGACTGGAAACACCATATATTTT.

This clone was detected a few times. This chain links TRBV30 with TRBJ1-5; no reliable D call. Germline lookup yields CDR1 GTSNPN and CDR2 SVGIG (reference sequence). V lost 2 bases, J lost 2 bases, and 7 bases lay in between. The CDR3 loop spans 13 amino acids. The CDR3 sequence is CAWSTDRNQPQHF. The CDR3 region has the DNA TGTGCCTGGAGTACTGATCGCAATCAGCCCCAGCATTTT.